This T cell receptor beta chain was recorded in a study of T-cell memory formation after mild COVID-19. Study results and limitations: Clones from the second wave (peaking day 37) had unconfirmed SARS-CoV-2 specificity. Researchers found some responding clones in pre-infection memory, a sign that cross-reactive memory joined.

This CDR3 has 14 amino acids. Germline CDR1 SGHRS, CDR2 YFSETQ. V lost 0 bases, J lost 7 bases, and 13 bases lay in between. As concerns this clonotype: The antigen remains unidentified.

One entry per CDR3 protein results from TCRdb running MiXCR on the 5' RACE reads. The sample consists of 400,000 to 500,000 distinct CDR3 sequences, around 18% of them appearing once. The V gene is TRBV5-1, the J gene TRBJ1-2, with D perhaps matching TRBD1 (5 bases). The sequence came from an adult woman who had mild COVID-19 (a few samples of this study predate the infection). Cell type and time point are not known. Source material: PBMCs or a T cell subset sorted from them (not recorded which). The CDR3 DNA follows: TGCGCCAGCAGCTTGGAATGGGGGGATCCTGGCTACACCTTC. Translated, it gives CASSLEWGDPGYTF.